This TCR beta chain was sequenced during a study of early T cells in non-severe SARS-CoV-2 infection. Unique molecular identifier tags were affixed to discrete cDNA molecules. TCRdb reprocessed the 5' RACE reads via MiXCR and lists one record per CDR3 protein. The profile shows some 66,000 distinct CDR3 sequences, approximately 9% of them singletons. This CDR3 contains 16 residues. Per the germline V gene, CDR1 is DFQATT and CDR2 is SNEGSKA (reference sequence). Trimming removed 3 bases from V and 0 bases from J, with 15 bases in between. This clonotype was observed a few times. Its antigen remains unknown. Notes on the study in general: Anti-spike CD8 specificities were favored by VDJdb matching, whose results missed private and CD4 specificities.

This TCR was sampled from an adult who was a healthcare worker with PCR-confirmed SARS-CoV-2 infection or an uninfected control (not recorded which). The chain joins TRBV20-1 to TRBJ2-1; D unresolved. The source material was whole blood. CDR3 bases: TGCAGTGCTAGTTTTCGGAGCGCCCGCTCCTACAATGAGCAGTTCTTC. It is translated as CSASFRSARSYNEQFF.